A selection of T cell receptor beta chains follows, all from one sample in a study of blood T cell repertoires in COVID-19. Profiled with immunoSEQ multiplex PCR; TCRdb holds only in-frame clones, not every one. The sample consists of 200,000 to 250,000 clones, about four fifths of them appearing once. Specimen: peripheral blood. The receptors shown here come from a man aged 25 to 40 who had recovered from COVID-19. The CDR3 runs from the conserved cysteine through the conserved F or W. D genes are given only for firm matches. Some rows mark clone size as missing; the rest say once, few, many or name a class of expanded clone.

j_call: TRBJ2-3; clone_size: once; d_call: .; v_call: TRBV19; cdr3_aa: CASSSGDTQYF; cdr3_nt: TGTGCCAGTAGTAGCGGGGATACGCAGTATTTT
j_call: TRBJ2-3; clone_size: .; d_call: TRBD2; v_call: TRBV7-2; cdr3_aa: CASSQRTSGGLSTDTQYF; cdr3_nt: TGTGCCAGCAGCCAAAGGACTAGCGGGGGGCTCTCCACAGATACGCAGTATTTT
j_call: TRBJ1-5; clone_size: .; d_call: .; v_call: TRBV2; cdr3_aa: CASSPNTGNQPQHF; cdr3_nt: TGTGCCAGCAGTCCTAACACAGGGAATCAGCCCCAGCATTTT
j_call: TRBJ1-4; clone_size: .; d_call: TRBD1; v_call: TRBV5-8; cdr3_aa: CASSLVGARTGVEKLFF; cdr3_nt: TGTGCCAGCAGCTTGGTCGGGGCCCGGACAGGGGTTGAAAAACTGTTTTTT
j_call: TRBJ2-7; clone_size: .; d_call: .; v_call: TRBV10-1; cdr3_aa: CASNPPARSYEQYF; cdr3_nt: TGCGCCAGCAACCCCCCAGCGCGCTCCTACGAGCAGTACTTC
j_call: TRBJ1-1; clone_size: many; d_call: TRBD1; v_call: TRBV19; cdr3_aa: CASSWGTVADTEAFF; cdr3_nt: TGTGCCAGTAGTTGGGGGACAGTGGCCGACACTGAAGCTTTCTTT
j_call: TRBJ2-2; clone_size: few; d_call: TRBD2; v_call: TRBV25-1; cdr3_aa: CASSESTSGGAGELFF; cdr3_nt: TGTGCCAGCAGTGAGTCAACTAGCGGCGGAGCCGGGGAGCTGTTTTTT
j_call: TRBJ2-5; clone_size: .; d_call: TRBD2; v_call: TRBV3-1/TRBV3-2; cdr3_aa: CASLAGGIETQYF; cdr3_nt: TGTGCCAGCCTAGCGGGGGGGATAGAGACCCAGTACTTC
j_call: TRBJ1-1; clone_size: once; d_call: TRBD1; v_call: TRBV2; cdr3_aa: CATLRDRYTEAFF; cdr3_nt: TGTGCCACCCTCCGGGACAGATACACTGAAGCTTTCTTT
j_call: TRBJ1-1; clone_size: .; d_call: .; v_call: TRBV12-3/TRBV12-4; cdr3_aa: CATETLGNTEAFF; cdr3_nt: TGTGCCACCGAGACACTCGGAAACACTGAAGCTTTCTTT
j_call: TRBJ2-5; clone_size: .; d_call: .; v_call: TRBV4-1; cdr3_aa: CASSQVGGEETQYF; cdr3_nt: TGCGCCAGCAGCCAAGTGGGGGGAGAAGAGACCCAGTACTTC
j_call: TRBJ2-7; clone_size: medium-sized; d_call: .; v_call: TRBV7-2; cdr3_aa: CASSPKENALRRYEQYF; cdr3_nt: TGTGCCAGCAGCCCTAAAGAAAATGCGTTGCGCCGATACGAGCAGTACTTC
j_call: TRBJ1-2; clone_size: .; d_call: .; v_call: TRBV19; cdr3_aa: CATTNSYVYGYTF; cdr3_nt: TGTGCCACCACGAACAGCTACGTCTATGGCTACACCTTC
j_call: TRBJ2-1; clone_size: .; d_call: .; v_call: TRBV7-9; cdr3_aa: CASSLVSGEFYNEQFF; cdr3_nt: TGTGCCAGCAGCTTAGTCTCCGGGGAATTCTACAATGAGCAGTTCTTC
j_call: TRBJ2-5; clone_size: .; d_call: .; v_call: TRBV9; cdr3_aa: CASSFLVGGGETQYF; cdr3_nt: TGTGCCAGCAGCTTCCTGGTGGGAGGAGGAGAGACCCAGTACTTC
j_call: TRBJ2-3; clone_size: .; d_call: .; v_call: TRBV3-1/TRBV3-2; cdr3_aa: CASSQDSGGVVDTQYF; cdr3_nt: TGTGCCAGCAGCCAAGATTCAGGCGGGGTAGTAGATACGCAGTATTTT
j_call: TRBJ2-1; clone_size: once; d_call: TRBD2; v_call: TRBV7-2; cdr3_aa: CASSHSTTSGGASEQFF; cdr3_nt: TGTGCCAGCAGCCACAGTACCACTAGCGGGGGGGCTAGTGAGCAGTTCTTC
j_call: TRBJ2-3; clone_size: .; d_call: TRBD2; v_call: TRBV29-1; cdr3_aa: CSVDRLAGIDTQYF; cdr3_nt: TGCAGCGTTGATAGACTAGCGGGGATAGATACGCAGTATTTT
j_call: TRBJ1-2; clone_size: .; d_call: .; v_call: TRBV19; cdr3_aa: CASSMGGYGYTF; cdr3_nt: TGTGCCAGTAGTATGGGGGGCTATGGCTACACCTTC
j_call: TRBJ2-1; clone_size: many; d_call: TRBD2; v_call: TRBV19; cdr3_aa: CASSLTSGGEQFF; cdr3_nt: TGTGCCAGTAGCCTGACTAGCGGGGGTGAACAGTTCTTC
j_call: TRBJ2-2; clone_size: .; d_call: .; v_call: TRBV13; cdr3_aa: CASSLRLAFGELFF; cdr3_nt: TGTGCCAGCAGCTTAAGGCTAGCGTTCGGGGAGCTGTTTTTT
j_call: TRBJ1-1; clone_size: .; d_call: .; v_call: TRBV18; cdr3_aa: CASSPSEGSAEAFF; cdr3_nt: TGTGCCAGCTCACCTTCGGAAGGTAGCGCTGAAGCTTTCTTT
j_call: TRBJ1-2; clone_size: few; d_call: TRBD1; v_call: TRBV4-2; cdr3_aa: CASSQITGGLGYGYTF; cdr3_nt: TGTGCCAGCAGCCAAATTACAGGGGGCTTAGGCTATGGCTACACCTTC
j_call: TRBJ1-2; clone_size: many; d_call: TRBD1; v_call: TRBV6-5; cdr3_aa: CASRPEPGTDGYTF; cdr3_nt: TGTGCCAGCAGGCCGGAACCCGGGACAGACGGCTACACCTTC
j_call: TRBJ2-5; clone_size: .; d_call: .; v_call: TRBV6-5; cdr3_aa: CASSYSLRWAEKTQYF; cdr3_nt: TGTGCCAGCAGTTACTCGCTACGGTGGGCCGAGAAGACCCAGTACTTC